These 3 T cell receptor beta chains came from one sample sequenced in a study of molecular identifiers for immune sequencing clone quantification. TCRdb re-called the PCR reads through MiXCR, storing one row per CDR3 protein. The sample records a few hundred thousand distinct CDR3 sequences, about 20% being singletons. The sequenced sample was naive CD8+ T cells from blood, with Jurkat cell RNA spiked in. Subset of the sample: FACS-sorted CD8+CD4-CCR7+CD45RA+ naive T cells. The receptors were sampled from a human donor in good health. Some libraries in this study had Jurkat cell RNA spiked in.

Many counts were recorded for this clonotype. The gene calls are TRBV6-2 or TRBV6-3 and TRBJ1-1; D not resolved. V lost 11 bases to trimming and J lost 7 bases, with 14 bases between them. Germline assignment: CDR1 MNHEY and CDR2 SVGEGT. The CDR3 length is 11 residues. The CDR3, as DNA: TGTGCCTCCATTGGGGTGGTTGAAGCTTTCTTT. Translating gives CASIGVVEAFF.

This clonotype was observed many times. The rearrangement links TRBV7-9 to TRBJ2-7, with 7 bases matching TRBD1. Germline assignment: CDR1 SEHNR and CDR2 FQNEAQ (reference sequence). The CDR3 sequence is 15 residues long. With 5 bases clipped from V and 0 bases from J, the junction kept 7 bases outside the gene matches. The CDR3 protein is CASSPTGAGSYEQYF. CDR3 in DNA: TGTGCCAGCAGCCCAACAGGGGCGGGCTCCTACGAGCAGTACTTC. Looking up the rest from reference TRBV7-9 and TRBJ2-7 gives the full variable domain: DTGVSQNPRHKITKRGQNVTFRCDPISEHNRLYWYRQTLGQGPEFLTYFQNEAQLEKSRLLSDRFSAERPKGSFSTLEIQRTEQGDSAMYLCASSPTGAGSYEQYFGPGTRLTVT.

V is TRBV11-3 and J is TRBJ2-5; possible D gene TRBD1, 6 bases. V was trimmed by 3 bases and J by 4 bases, leaving 9 bases between them. Germline V gene sequence: CDR1 SGHNT, CDR2 YENEEA. The CDR3 has 13 amino acids. The CDR3 DNA is TGTGCCAGCAGCTTCACACAGGGAGAGACCCAGTACTTC. This gives the protein CASSFTQGETQYF. The full variable domain, completed using reference TRBV11-3 and TRBJ2-5, is EAGVVQSPRYKIIEKKQPVAFWCNPISGHNTLYWYLQNLGQGPELLIRYENEEAVDDSQLPKDRFSAERLKGVDSTLKIQPAELGDSAVYLCASSFTQGETQYFGPGTRLLVL.